A selection of T cell receptor beta chains follows, all from one sample in a study of siplizumab effects on memory and regulatory T cells. TCRdb keeps only in-frame clones here, not all; method: immunoSEQ multiplex PCR. The table has around 100,000 clones, 94% seen once. The sample consisted of non-Treg CD4+ T cells sorted from blood. Receptors originate from a human donor in good health. The CDR3 runs from the conserved cysteine through the conserved F or W. The D gene is left open where the match is weak. The size of a clone is reported for some rows only, either as once, few or many, or as a class for expanded clones.

clone size,J gene,D gene,V gene,CDR3 protein,CDR3 DNA
.,TRBJ2-5,.,TRBV10-2,CASSEALGGETQYF,TGCGCCAGCAGTGAGGCCCTAGGGGGGGAGACCCAGTACTTC
.,TRBJ2-3,.,TRBV4-1,CASSQDGRAEDTQYF,TGCGCCAGCAGCCAAGACGGCAGGGCTGAAGATACGCAGTATTTT
once,TRBJ1-1,TRBD1,TRBV6-1,CASRDRQLRNTEAFF,TGTGCCAGCAGGGACAGGCAACTGAGGAACACTGAAGCTTTCTTT
.,TRBJ2-7,.,TRBV9,CASSPHVGGSEQYF,TGTGCCAGCAGCCCCCACGTCGGAGGGTCCGAGCAGTACTTC
.,TRBJ1-2,.,TRBV11-2,CASGDNQGRYGYTF,TGTGCCAGCGGAGATAATCAGGGTCGTTATGGCTACACCTTC
.,TRBJ2-2,TRBD1,TRBV19,CASSVQPGQGAGELFF,TGTGCCAGTAGTGTGCAACCGGGACAGGGGGCCGGGGAGCTGTTTTTT
.,TRBJ2-3,TRBD1,TRBV6-5,CATRQTGSTDTQYF,TGTGCCACCCGGCAGACAGGGTCGACAGATACGCAGTATTTT
.,TRBJ2-2,.,TRBV18,CASSQRHSAGAANTGELFF,TGTGCCAGCTCACAACGACATAGCGCTGGAGCCGCGAACACCGGGGAGCTGTTTTTT
.,TRBJ2-4,.,TRBV18,CASSPPGQDQFLAGGEVKNIQYF,TGTGCCAGCTCACCACCGGGACAGGACCAATTCCTAGCGGGCGGAGAGGTCAAAAACATTCAGTACTTC
.,TRBJ1-2,.,TRBV20-1,CSVSKNYGYTF,TGCAGTGTCAGTAAGAACTATGGCTACACCTTC
.,TRBJ1-5,.,TRBV5-1,CASTRHPDSNQPQHF,TGCGCCAGCACTCGACATCCGGATAGCAATCAGCCCCAGCATTTT
.,TRBJ2-3,TRBD2,TRBV6-4,CANHSGEYSSTDTQYF,TGTGCCAACCATAGCGGGGAATATTCTAGCACAGATACGCAGTATTTT
.,TRBJ1-4,.,TRBV7-9,CASSYSVTTNEKLFF,TGTGCCAGCAGTTACTCAGTTACAACTAATGAAAAACTGTTTTTT
.,TRBJ1-2,TRBD1,TRBV5-1,CASRPGGPNYGYTF,TGCGCCAGCCGCCCAGGGGGCCCTAACTATGGCTACACCTTC
.,TRBJ2-1,.,TRBV6-1,CASSEATRYNEQFF,TGTGCCAGCAGTGAAGCGACAAGATACAATGAGCAGTTCTTC